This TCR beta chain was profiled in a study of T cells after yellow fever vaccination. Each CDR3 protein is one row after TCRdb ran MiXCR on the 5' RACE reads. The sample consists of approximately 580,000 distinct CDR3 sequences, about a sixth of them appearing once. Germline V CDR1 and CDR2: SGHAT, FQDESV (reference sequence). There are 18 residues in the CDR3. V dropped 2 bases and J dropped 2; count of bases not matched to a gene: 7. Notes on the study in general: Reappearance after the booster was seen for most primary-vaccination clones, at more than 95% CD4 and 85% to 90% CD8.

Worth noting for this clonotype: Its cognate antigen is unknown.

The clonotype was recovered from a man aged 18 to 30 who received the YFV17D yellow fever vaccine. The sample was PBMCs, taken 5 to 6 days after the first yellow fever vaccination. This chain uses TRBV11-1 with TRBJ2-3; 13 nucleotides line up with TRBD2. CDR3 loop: CASSLTGLAGELTDTQYF. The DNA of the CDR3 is TGTGCCAGCAGCTTAACAGGACTAGCGGGGGAGCTCACAGATACGCAGTATTTT. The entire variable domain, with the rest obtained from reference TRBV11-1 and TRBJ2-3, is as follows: EAEVAQSPRYKITEKSQAVAFWCDPISGHATLYWYRQILGQGPELLVQFQDESVVDDSQLPKDRFSAERLKGVDSTLKIQPAELGDSAMYLCASSLTGLAGELTDTQYFGPGTRLTVL.